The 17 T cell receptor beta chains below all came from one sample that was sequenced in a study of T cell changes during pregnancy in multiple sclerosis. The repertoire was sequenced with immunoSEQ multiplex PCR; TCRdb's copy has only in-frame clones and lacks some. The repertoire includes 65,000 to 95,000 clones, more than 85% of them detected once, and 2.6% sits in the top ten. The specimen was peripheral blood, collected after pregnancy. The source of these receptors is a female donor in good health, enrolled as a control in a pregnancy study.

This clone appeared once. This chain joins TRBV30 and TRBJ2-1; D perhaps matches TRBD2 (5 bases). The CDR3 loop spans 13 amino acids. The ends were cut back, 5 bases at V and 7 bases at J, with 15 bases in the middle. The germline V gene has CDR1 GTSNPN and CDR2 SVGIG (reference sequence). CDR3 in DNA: TGTGCCTGGGCGTCAAATCGGGGAAATGAGCAGTTCTTC. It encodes CAWASNRGNEQFF.

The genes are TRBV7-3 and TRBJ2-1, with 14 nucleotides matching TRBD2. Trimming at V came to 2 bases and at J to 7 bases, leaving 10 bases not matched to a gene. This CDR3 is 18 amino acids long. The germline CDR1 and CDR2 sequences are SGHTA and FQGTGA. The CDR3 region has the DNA TGTGCCAGCAGCTTATCCTTCGCCGGGACTAGCGGGAGTAATGAGCAGTTCTTC. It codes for CASSLSFAGTSGSNEQFF. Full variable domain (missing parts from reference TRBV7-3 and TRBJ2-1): GAGVSQTPSNKVTEKGKYVELRCDPISGHTALYWYRQSLGQGPEFLIYFQGTGAADDSGLPNDRFFAVRPEGSVSTLKIQRTERGDSAVYLCASSLSFAGTSGSNEQFFGPGTRLTVL.

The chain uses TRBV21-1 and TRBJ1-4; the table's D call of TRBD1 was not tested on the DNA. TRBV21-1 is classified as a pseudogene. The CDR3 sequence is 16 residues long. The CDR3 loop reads CASSKIRTGGREKLFF. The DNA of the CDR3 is TGTGCCAGCAGCAAAATTCGGACTGGGGGCAGGGAAAAACTGTTTTTT.

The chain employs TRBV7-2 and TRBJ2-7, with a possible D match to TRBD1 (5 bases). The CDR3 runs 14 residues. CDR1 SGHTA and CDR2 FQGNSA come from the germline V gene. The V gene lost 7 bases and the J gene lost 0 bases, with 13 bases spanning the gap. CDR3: CASNVARGSYEQYF. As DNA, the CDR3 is TGTGCCAGCAACGTAGCAAGGGGCTCCTACGAGCAGTACTTC.

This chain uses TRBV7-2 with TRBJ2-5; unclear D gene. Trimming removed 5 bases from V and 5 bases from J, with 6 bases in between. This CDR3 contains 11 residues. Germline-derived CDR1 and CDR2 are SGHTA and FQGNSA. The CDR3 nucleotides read TGTGCCAGCAGCCCTAAGGAGACCCAGTACTTC. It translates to CASSPKETQYF.

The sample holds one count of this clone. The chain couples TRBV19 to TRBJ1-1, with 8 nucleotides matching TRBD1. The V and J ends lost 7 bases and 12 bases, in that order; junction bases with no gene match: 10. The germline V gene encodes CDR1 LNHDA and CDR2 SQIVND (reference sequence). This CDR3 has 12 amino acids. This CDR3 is CASTRDRLKTFF. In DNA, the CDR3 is TGTGCCAGTACGCGGGACAGGTTGAAAACTTTCTTT.

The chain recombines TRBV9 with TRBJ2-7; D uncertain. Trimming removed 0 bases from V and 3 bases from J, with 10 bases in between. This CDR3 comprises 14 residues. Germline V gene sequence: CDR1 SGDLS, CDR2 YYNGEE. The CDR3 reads CASSVVDGDYEQYF. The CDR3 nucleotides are TGTGCCAGCAGCGTAGTCGACGGAGACTACGAGCAGTACTTC.

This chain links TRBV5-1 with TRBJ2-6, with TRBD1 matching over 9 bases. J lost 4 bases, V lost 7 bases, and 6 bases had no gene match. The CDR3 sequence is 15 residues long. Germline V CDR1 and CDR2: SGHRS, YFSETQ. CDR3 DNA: TGCGCCAGCCAACAGGGGGCGTACGGGGCCAACGTCCTGACTTTC. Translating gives CASQQGAYGANVLTF. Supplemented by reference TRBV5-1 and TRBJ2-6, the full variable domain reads KAGVTQTPRYLIKTRGQQVTLSCSPISGHRSVSWYQQTPGQGLQFLFEYFSETQRNKGNFPGRFSGRQFSNSRSEMNVSTLELGDSALYLCASQQGAYGANVLTFGAGSRLTVL.

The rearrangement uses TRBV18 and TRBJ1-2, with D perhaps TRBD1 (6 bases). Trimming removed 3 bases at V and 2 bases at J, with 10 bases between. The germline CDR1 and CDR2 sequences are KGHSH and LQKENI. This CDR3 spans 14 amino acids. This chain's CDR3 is CASSPLGANYGYTF. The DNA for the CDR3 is TGTGCCAGCTCACCGTTGGGGGCCAACTATGGCTACACCTTC.

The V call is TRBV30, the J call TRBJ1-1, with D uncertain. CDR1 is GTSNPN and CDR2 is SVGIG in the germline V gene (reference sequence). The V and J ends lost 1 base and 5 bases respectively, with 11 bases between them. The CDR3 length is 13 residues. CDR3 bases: TGTGCCTGGAGTGAAGGAGGGAGTACTGAAGCTTTCTTT. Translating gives CAWSEGGSTEAFF.

The CDR3: CASFTSGSGDTQYF. CDR3 bases: TGTGCCAGCTTTACTAGCGGGAGTGGAGATACGCAGTATTTT. This chain connects TRBV6-5 to TRBJ2-3, with 11 bases that match TRBD2. The ends lost 8 bases at V and 5 bases at J; junction bases unmatched: 6. Germline loops: CDR1 MNHEY, CDR2 SVGAGI. The CDR3 is 14 amino acids.

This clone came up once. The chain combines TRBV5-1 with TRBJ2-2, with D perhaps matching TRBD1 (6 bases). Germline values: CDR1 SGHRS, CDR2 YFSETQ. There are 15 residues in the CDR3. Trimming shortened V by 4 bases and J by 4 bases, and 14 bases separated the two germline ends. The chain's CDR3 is CASSHDRLTTGELFF. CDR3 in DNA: TGCGCCAGCAGCCATGACAGGCTGACCACCGGGGAGCTGTTTTTT.

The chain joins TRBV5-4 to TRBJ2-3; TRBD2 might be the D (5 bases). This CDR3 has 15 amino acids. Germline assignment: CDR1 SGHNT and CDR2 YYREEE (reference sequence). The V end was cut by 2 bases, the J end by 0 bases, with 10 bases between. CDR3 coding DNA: TGTGCCAGCAGCTTCGGAGGCTCTAGCACAGATACGCAGTATTTT. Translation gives CASSFGGSSTDTQYF.

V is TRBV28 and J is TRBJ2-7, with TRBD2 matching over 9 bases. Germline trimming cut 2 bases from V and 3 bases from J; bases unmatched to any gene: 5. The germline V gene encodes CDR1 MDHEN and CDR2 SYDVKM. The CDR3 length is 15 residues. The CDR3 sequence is CASSLLTSGLYEQYF. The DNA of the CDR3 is TGTGCCAGCAGTTTACTGACTAGCGGACTCTACGAGCAGTACTTC.

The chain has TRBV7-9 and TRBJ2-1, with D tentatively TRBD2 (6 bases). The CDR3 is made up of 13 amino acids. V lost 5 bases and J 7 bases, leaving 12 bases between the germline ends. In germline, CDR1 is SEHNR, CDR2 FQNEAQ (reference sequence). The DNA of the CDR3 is TGTGCCAGCAGCCCCCTTAGCGGAAATGAGCAGTTCTTC. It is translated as CASSPLSGNEQFF. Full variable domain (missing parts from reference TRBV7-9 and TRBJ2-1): DTGVSQNPRHKITKRGQNVTFRCDPISEHNRLYWYRQTLGQGPEFLTYFQNEAQLEKSRLLSDRFSAERPKGSFSTLEIQRTEQGDSAMYLCASSPLSGNEQFFGPGTRLTVL.

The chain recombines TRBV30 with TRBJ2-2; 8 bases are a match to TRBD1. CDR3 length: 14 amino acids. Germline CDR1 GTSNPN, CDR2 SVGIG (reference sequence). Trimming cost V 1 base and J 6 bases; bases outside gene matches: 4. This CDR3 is CAWSDWTGSGELFF. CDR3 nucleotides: TGTGCCTGGAGTGACTGGACAGGGTCCGGGGAGCTGTTTTTT.

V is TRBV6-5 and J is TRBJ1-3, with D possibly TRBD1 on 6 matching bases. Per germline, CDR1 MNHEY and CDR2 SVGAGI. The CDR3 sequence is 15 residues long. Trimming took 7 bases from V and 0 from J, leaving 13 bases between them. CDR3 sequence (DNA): TGTGCCAGCAAACGACAGGCTAGCTCTGGAAACACCATATATTTT. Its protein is CASKRQASSGNTIYF.